The 29 T cell receptor beta chains below all came from one sample that was sequenced in a study of CD8 T cells in Susac syndrome. With random hexamers, reverse transcription was performed on about 0.5 to 1 ug of RNA. TCRdb called the immunoSEQ multiplex PCR reads again in MiXCR, with one record for every CDR3 protein. This table has 150,000 to 200,000 distinct CDR3 sequences, 93% appearing once. Specimen: CD4+ T cells from PBMCs. These receptor sequences come from a human donor in good health.

This rearrangement joins TRBV19 to TRBJ1-1; no definite D call. The germline V and J ends were trimmed by 5 bases and 1 base, with 11 bases remaining between them. The CDR3 extends over 14 amino acids. Germline CDR1 and CDR2: LNHDA and SQIVND (reference sequence). As DNA, the CDR3 is TGTGCCAGTAGTGCCGAGGTCGGGAACACTGAAGCTTTCTTT. It encodes CASSAEVGNTEAFF.

This clonotype has only one observation. V usage is TRBV19 and J usage is TRBJ2-4; 9 bases agree with TRBD1. V trimming: 1 base; J trimming: 7 bases; junction bases outside the gene matches: 5. The CDR3 totals 15 residues. The germline V gene encodes CDR1 LNHDA and CDR2 SQIVND (reference sequence). CDR3 protein: CASSIGGQGRNIQYF. The CDR3 nucleotides read TGTGCCAGTAGTATAGGGGGACAGGGCAGGAACATTCAGTACTTC. The variable domain in full, with the rest retrieved from reference TRBV19 and TRBJ2-4, is DGGITQSPKYLFRKEGQNVTLSCEQNLNHDAMYWYRQDPGQGLRLIYYSQIVNDFQKGDIAEGYSVSREKKESFPLTVTSAQKNPTAFYLCASSIGGQGRNIQYFGAGTRLSVL.

The chain uses TRBV12-3 or TRBV12-4 and TRBJ2-5; D assignment may be TRBD1 or TRBD2 (6 bases each). This CDR3 has 16 amino acids. Trimming took 2 bases from V and 1 from J, leaving 14 bases between them. The CDR3 protein is CASSLWAGQGQETQYF. The DNA of the CDR3 is TGTGCCAGCAGTTTATGGGCGGGACAAGGCCAAGAGACCCAGTACTTC.

CDR3 loop: CSVPRGLQETQYF. CDR3 DNA sequence: TGCAGCGTCCCTCGGGGGTTGCAAGAGACCCAGTACTTC. The rearrangement links TRBV29-1 to TRBJ2-5; the D gene is possibly TRBD2 (6 bases). The CDR3 covers 13 residues. CDR1 is SQVTM and CDR2 is ANQGSEA in the germline V gene. Trimming shortened V by 6 bases and J by 2 bases, and 13 bases separated the two germline ends.

The rearrangement uses TRBV11-1 and TRBJ2-1, with D perhaps matching TRBD2 (7 bases). Trimming removed 3 bases from V and 0 bases from J, with 15 bases in between. Per the germline V gene, CDR1 is SGHAT and CDR2 is FQDESV (reference sequence). The CDR3 is made up of 17 amino acids. The CDR3 coding sequence is TGTGCCAGCAGCTTTGGGGGGCGGGGGAGCTCCTACAATGAGCAGTTCTTC. Its translation: CASSFGGRGSSYNEQFF.

The V call is TRBV20-1, the J call TRBJ2-4; 13 bases line up with TRBD2. The CDR3 sequence is 20 residues long. Trimming removed 0 bases from V and 3 bases from J; junction bases left unmatched: 14. Germline-derived CDR1 and CDR2 are DFQATT and SNEGSKA (reference sequence). This chain's CDR3 is CSARETGLAGAPTYKNIQYF. Written as DNA, the CDR3 is TGCAGTGCTAGAGAGACAGGACTAGCGGGGGCCCCAACCTACAAAAACATTCAGTACTTC.

This clonotype was seen a single time. This chain uses TRBV5-1 with TRBJ1-1; TRBD1 is a possible D gene (5 bases). Germline CDR1 and CDR2: SGHRS and YFSETQ. V lost 0 bases, J lost 0 bases, and 12 bases lay in between. The CDR3 sequence is 16 residues long. The CDR3 DNA reads as TGCGCCAGCAGCTTGGATGGGGGACTCTTGAACACTGAAGCTTTCTTT. This translates into CASSLDGGLLNTEAFF.

V usage is TRBV20-1 and J usage is TRBJ2-2; 7 bases are shared with TRBD2. The CDR3 runs to 13 residues. Trimming at V came to 2 bases and at J to 4 bases, leaving 1 base not matched to a gene. The germline CDR1 and CDR2 sequences are DFQATT and SNEGSKA (reference sequence). CDR3 in amino acids: CSARRGVTGELFF. CDR3 in DNA: TGCAGTGCTAGACGGGGGGTCACCGGGGAGCTGTTTTTT.

The chain is built from TRBV20-1 and TRBJ1-5, with unresolved D. The CDR3 is made up of 13 amino acids. The V end was cut by 2 bases, the J end by 4 bases, with 9 bases between. In germline, CDR1 is DFQATT, CDR2 SNEGSKA (reference sequence). The CDR3 sequence is CSARSELNQPQHF. In DNA, the CDR3 is TGCAGTGCTAGATCCGAGCTGAATCAGCCCCAGCATTTT.

J is TRBJ2-3 and V is TRBV6-5; D is ambiguous. Trimming removed 3 bases at V and 0 bases at J, with 7 bases between. The CDR3 has 14 residues. From germline, CDR1 is MNHEY and CDR2 SVGAGI. This chain's CDR3 is CASSYRGSTDTQYF. The CDR3 DNA is TGTGCCAGCAGTTATCGCGGAAGCACAGATACGCAGTATTTT.

The rearrangement joins TRBV30 to TRBJ2-6; 10 bases map to TRBD1. Germline assignment: CDR1 GTSNPN and CDR2 SVGIG (reference sequence). The junction had 11 bases not matched to a gene; V was cut back by 8 bases and J by 1 base. This CDR3 has 17 amino acids. CDR3 region: CAGYRDRGTSGANVLTF. In DNA form, the CDR3 reads TGTGCCGGCTACCGGGACAGGGGTACGTCTGGGGCCAACGTCCTGACTTTC.

In nucleotides, the CDR3 is TGCAGTGCTAGATCGGCAGGGCTTAACTCACCCCTCCACTTT. It is translated as CSARSAGLNSPLHF. V and J are TRBV20-1 and TRBJ1-6; TRBD1 is a possible D gene (5 bases). The CDR3 has 14 residues. Trimming took 2 bases from V and 10 from J, leaving 15 bases between them. The V gene's germline CDR1 is DFQATT and CDR2 SNEGSKA (reference sequence).

The V and J genes are TRBV7-8 and TRBJ2-1, with a tentative D call TRBD2 (6 bases). The V and J ends lost 5 bases and 3 bases respectively, with 11 bases between them. Germline-derived CDR1 and CDR2 are SGHVS and FQNEAQ. The CDR3 has 14 amino acids. The CDR3 protein is CASSVRRGYNEQFF. CDR3 bases: TGTGCCAGCAGCGTTAGGAGGGGCTACAATGAGCAGTTCTTC.

The V gene is TRBV18, the J gene TRBJ1-6, with 7 bases aligning to TRBD1. Unmatched junction bases numbered 2, after V lost 2 bases and J lost 10 bases. The CDR3 extends over 13 amino acids. Germline assignment: CDR1 KGHSH and CDR2 LQKENI. The CDR3 is CASSPGTDSPLHF. CDR3 nucleotides: TGTGCCAGCTCACCAGGGACAGACTCACCCCTCCACTTT.

This chain links TRBV20-1 with TRBJ1-1, with D unclear. Deletions cut 5 bases from V and 1 base from J, with 5 bases between. Germline V gives CDR1 DFQATT, CDR2 SNEGSKA (reference sequence). The CDR3 length is 11 residues. The CDR3 DNA is TGCAGTGCTCGCGGGAACACTGAAGCTTTCTTT. This codes for CSARGNTEAFF.

The V and J genes are TRBV13 and TRBJ2-7, with TRBD1 matching over 8 bases. CDR1 is PRHDT, CDR2 FYEKMQ, per germline (reference sequence). V shed 5 bases, J shed 0 bases, and the junction held 6 bases outside the gene matches. CDR3 length: 15 amino acids. The CDR3, as DNA: TGTGCCAGCAGCCGCCGGACAGGGAGCTCCTACGAGCAGTACTTC. The encoded protein is CASSRRTGSSYEQYF. Together with reference TRBV13 and TRBJ2-7, the CDR3 gives the full variable domain: AAGVIQSPRHLIKEKRETATLKCYPIPRHDTVYWYQQGPGQDPQFLISFYEKMQSDKGSIPDRFSAQQFSDYHSELNMSSLELGDSALYFCASSRRTGSSYEQYFGPGTRLTVT.

The chain couples TRBV7-2 to TRBJ1-2; D is ambiguous. V dropped 4 bases and J dropped 4 bases, with 10 bases sitting between them. CDR3 length equals 13 residues. Germline loops: CDR1 SGHTA, CDR2 FQGNSA. CDR3 amino acids: CASSSGRFYGYTF. The CDR3 nucleotides are TGTGCCAGCAGCTCTGGGAGATTCTATGGCTACACCTTC.

This chain uses TRBV7-2 with TRBJ2-3, with D perhaps matching TRBD2 (5 bases). Germline values: CDR1 SGHTA, CDR2 FQGNSA. With 5 bases removed from V and 6 bases from J, the gap between germline ends came to 15 bases. CDR3 length equals 14 residues. CDR3 residues: CASSPGLPGDTQYF. The CDR3 region has the DNA TGTGCCAGCAGCCCAGGACTCCCGGGGGATACGCAGTATTTT. Looking up the rest from reference TRBV7-2 and TRBJ2-3 gives the full variable domain: GAGVSQSPSNKVTEKGKDVELRCDPISGHTALYWYRQSLGQGLEFLIYFQGNSAPDKSGLPSDRFSAERTGGSVSTLTIQRTQQEDSAVYLCASSPGLPGDTQYFGPGTRLTVL.

This clonotype was observed once. The chain links TRBV5-1 to TRBJ2-6, with 8 bases aligning to TRBD2. J gave up 1 base and V 1 base, and 7 bases lay outside the gene matches. Germline CDR1 and CDR2: SGHRS and YFSETQ. The CDR3 length is 18 residues. The CDR3 spells CASSLLAGYTSGANVLTF. The DNA of the CDR3 is TGCGCCAGCAGCTTGTTAGCGGGGTATACATCTGGGGCCAACGTCCTGACTTTC.

The genes are TRBV6-6 and TRBJ1-1; 8 nucleotides agree with TRBD1. The germline V gene has CDR1 MNHNY and CDR2 SVGAGI (reference sequence). V shed 6 bases, J shed 4 bases, and the junction held 4 bases outside the gene matches. The CDR3 has 13 residues. CDR3 in amino acids: CASRNQGATEAFF. The DNA of the CDR3 is TGTGCCAGCAGGAACCAGGGGGCCACTGAAGCTTTCTTT.

The chain has TRBV27 and TRBJ1-6, with D possibly TRBD1 on 6 matching bases. The germline V gene has CDR1 MNHEY and CDR2 SMNVEV (reference sequence). V was trimmed by 2 bases and J by 10 bases, leaving 12 bases between them. This CDR3 comprises 14 residues. The CDR3 DNA is TGTGCCAGCAGTTTAATGGCAGGGGTATCACCCCTCCACTTT. Protein sequence: CASSLMAGVSPLHF.

The rearrangement uses TRBV7-9 and TRBJ2-7; 7 bases agree with TRBD1. Looked up from germline, CDR1 is SEHNR and CDR2 is FQNEAQ (reference sequence). The ends lost 5 bases at V and 0 bases at J; junction bases unmatched: 7. The CDR3 is 15 amino acids. CDR3 nucleotides: TGTGCCAGCAGCGCGACAGGGTTTAGCTCCTACGAGCAGTACTTC. Translation gives CASSATGFSSYEQYF.

This chain connects TRBV7-3 to TRBJ2-2; D is unclear. This CDR3 has 13 residues. CDR1 and CDR2 from the germline V gene are SGHTA and FQGTGA. V lost 1 base and J lost 7, with 7 bases in between. The CDR3 here is CASSLNLIGELFF. CDR3 sequence (DNA): TGTGCCAGCAGCTTAAATCTAATCGGGGAGCTGTTTTTT.

The chain combines TRBV7-9 with TRBJ1-2; D might be TRBD1 (5 bases). Germline loops: CDR1 SEHNR, CDR2 FQNEAQ (reference sequence). The V end lost 5 bases, the J end lost 5 bases, and 15 bases lay between the germline ends. This CDR3 is built from 14 residues. In DNA, the CDR3 is TGTGCCAGCAGCCCACCCCAGACAGTTTATGGCTACACCTTC. Its protein is CASSPPQTVYGYTF.

This chain links TRBV20-1 with TRBJ2-1; 9 bases are a match to TRBD2. V was clipped by 0 bases and J by 6 bases; unmatched bases: 3. Germline V gene lookup returns CDR1 DFQATT and CDR2 SNEGSKA (reference sequence). This CDR3 is built from 14 residues. The CDR3 DNA reads TGCAGTGCTAGAGAAAGCGGGGGGATCAATGAGCAGTTCTTC. Translation gives CSARESGGINEQFF.

V and J are TRBV3-1 and TRBJ1-5, with a weak D call TRBD1 (6 bases). There are 14 residues in the CDR3. Trimming stripped 5 bases from V and 7 bases from J, with 15 bases between. The V gene's germline CDR1 is LGHDT and CDR2 YNNKEL (reference sequence). The DNA of the CDR3 is TGTGCCAGCAGCAAAGGACAGTCCCAACAGCCCCAGCATTTT. As protein: CASSKGQSQQPQHF.

The table lists this clonotype with a few counts. This rearrangement joins TRBV6-1 to TRBJ2-1, with 8 bases fitting TRBD2. The CDR3 is 14 amino acids. Unmatched junction bases numbered 6, after V lost 5 bases and J lost 6 bases. In germline, CDR1 is MNHNS, CDR2 SASEGT. The CDR3 DNA follows: TGTGCCAGCAGTCGACATACTAGCGGCAATGAGCAGTTCTTC. Its translation: CASSRHTSGNEQFF.

This chain connects TRBV11-1 to TRBJ1-1; D call uncertain. V shed 5 bases and J shed 7 bases, with 11 bases lying between them. Germline-derived CDR1 and CDR2 are SGHAT and FQDESV (reference sequence). This CDR3 is built from 12 residues. As DNA, the CDR3 is TGTGCCAGCAGCGTTACGGGGATTGAAGCTTTCTTT. Translating it yields CASSVTGIEAFF.

The CDR3 sequence is CASSKLDQPQHF. As DNA, the CDR3 is TGTGCCAGCAGCAAACTCGACCAGCCCCAGCATTTT. The chain employs TRBV7-2 and TRBJ1-5; unclear D gene. With 5 bases removed from V and 7 bases from J, the gap between germline ends came to 9 bases. Germline V gene lookup returns CDR1 SGHTA and CDR2 FQGNSA. The CDR3 spans 12 residues.